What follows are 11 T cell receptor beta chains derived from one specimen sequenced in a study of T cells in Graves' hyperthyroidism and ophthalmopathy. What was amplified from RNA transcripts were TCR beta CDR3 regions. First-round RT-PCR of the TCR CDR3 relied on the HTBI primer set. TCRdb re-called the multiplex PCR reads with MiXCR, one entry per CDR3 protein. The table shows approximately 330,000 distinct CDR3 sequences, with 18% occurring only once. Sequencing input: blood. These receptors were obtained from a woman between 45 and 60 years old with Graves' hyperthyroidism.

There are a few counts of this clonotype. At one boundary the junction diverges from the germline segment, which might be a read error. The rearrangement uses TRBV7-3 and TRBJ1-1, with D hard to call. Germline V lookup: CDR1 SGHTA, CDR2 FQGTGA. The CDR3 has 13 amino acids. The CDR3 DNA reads TGTGACAGCAGCTTATCCGTGAACACTGAAGCTTTCTTT. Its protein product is CDSSLSVNTEAFF.

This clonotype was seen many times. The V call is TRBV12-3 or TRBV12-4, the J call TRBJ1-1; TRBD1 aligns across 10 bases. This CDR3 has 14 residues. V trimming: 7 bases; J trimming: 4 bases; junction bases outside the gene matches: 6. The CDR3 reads CASTRTGGGTEAFF. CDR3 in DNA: TGTGCCAGCACCAGGACAGGGGGGGGCACTGAAGCTTTCTTT.

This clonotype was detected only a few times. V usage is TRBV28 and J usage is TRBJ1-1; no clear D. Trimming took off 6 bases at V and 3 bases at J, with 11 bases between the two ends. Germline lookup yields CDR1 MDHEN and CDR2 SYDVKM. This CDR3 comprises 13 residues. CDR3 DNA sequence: TGTGCCAGCAGAACCGTCGTGGACACTGAAGCTTTCTTT. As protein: CASRTVVDTEAFF.

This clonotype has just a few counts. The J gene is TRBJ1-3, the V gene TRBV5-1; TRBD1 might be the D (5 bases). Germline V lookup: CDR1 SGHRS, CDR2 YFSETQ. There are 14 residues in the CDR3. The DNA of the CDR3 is TGCGCTTCAGCCCCAGGGACCTCTGGAAACACCATATATTTT. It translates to CASAPGTSGNTIYF.

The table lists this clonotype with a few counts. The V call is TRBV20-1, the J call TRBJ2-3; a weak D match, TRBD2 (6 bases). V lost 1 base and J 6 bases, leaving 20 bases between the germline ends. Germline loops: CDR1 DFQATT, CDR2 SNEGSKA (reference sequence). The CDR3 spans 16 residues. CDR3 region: CSARGVAATVLDTQYF. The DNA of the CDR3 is TGCAGTGCTAGAGGTGTAGCGGCAACCGTATTGGATACGCAGTATTTT.

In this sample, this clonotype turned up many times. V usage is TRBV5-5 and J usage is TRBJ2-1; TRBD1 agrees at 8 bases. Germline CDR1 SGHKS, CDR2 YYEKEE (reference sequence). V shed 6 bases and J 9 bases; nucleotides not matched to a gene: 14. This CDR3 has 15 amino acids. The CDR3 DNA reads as TGTGCCAGCATCACCCTTGGCAGGGGGCGCGTTGAGCAGTTCTTC. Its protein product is CASITLGRGRVEQFF. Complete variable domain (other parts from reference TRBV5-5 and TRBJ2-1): DAGVTQSPTHLIKTRGQQVTLRCSPISGHKSVSWYQQVLGQGPQFIFQYYEKEERGRGNFPDRFSARQFPNYSSELNVNALLLGDSALYLCASITLGRGRVEQFFGPGTRLTVL.

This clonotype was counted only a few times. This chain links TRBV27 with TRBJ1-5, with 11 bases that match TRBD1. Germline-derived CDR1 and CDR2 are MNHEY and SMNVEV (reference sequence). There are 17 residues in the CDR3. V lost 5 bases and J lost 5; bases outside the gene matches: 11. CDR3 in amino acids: CASSPSFGTGGDQPQHF. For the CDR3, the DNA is TGTGCCAGCAGTCCAAGTTTCGGGACAGGGGGGGATCAGCCCCAGCATTTT.

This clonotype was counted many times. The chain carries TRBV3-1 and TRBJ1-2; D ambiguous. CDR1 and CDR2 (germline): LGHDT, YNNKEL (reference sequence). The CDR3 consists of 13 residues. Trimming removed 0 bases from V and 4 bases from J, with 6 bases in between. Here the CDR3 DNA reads TGTGCCAGCAGCCAAGACCCTTTCTATGGCTACACCTTC. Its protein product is CASSQDPFYGYTF.

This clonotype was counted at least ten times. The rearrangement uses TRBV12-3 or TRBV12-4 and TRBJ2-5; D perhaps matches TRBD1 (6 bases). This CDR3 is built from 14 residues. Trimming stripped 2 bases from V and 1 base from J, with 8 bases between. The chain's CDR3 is CASSLPGAQETQYF. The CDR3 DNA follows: TGTGCCAGCAGTTTACCAGGGGCCCAAGAGACCCAGTACTTC.

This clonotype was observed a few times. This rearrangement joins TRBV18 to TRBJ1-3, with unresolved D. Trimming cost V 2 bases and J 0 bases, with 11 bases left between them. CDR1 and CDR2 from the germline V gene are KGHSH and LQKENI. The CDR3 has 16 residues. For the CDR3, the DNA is TGTGCCAGCTCACCAGGACGTGCGAACTCTGGAAACACCATATATTTT. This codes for CASSPGRANSGNTIYF.

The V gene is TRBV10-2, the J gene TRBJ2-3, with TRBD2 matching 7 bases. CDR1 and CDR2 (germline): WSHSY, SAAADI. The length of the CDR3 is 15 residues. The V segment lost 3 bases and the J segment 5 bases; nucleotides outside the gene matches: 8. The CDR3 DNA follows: TGCGCCAGCAGTGACGCGGGGGAGACTAGAGATACGCAGTATTTT. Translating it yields CASSDAGETRDTQYF.